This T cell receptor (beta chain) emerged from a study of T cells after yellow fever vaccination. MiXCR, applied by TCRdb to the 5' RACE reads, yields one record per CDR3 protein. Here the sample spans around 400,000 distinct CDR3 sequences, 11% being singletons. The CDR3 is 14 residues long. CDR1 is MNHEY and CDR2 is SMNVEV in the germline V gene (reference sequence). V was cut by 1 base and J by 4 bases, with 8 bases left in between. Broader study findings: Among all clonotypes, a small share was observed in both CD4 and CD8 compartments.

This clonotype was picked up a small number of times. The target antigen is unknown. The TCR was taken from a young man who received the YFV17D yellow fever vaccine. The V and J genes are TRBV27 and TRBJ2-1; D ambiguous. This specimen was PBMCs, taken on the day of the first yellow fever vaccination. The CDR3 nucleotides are TGTGCCAGCAGTTTATGGCACGGATACAATGAGCAGTTCTTC. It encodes CASSLWHGYNEQFF.